This T cell receptor beta chain was profiled in a study of T cells in Graves' hyperthyroidism and ophthalmopathy. The CDR3 runs to 12 residues. CDR1 and CDR2 from the germline V gene are LGHDT and YNNKEL (reference sequence). Between the trimmed V and J ends, which lost 0 bases and 5 bases, there was a span of 4 bases. Study findings and constraints: Expanded thyroid clonotypes (above 0.001) were mostly also found in blood.

Cells are PBMCs isolated from approximately 9.2 ml of fresh blood. This clonotype was seen many times. Its antigen remains unidentified. RNA transcripts served as the template for amplifying TCR beta CDR3 regions. HTBI primers were used for first-round RT-PCR of the TCR CDR3. TCRdb reprocessed the multiplex PCR reads with MiXCR, giving one entry per CDR3 protein. The sample holds fewer than 350,000 distinct CDR3 sequences, about a sixth seen once. This clonotype was obtained from a woman aged 40 to 55 with Graves' ophthalmopathy. V and J are TRBV3-1 and TRBJ2-5; D uncertain. The sample was blood. CDR3 DNA sequence: TGTGCCAGCAGCCAAGATGACGAGACCCAGTACTTC. It yields the protein CASSQDDETQYF.